These 4 T cell receptor beta chains were sequenced from one sample in a study of regulatory dendritic cells for organ transplantation. The protocol was immunoSEQ multiplex PCR, while the TCRdb copy is restricted to in-frame clones and leaves out a portion. This sample has 34,000 or so clones, with 85% to 90% found just once. Specimen: naive CD4+ T cells from blood. This sample's subset: CD45RA+ naive T cells. All receptors come from a human donor in good health.

The genes are TRBV29-1 and TRBJ2-1; 7 bases align to TRBD2. The CDR3 covers 15 residues. Germline trimming cut 6 bases from V and 6 bases from J; bases unmatched to any gene: 14. The germline V gene encodes CDR1 SQVTM and CDR2 ANQGSEA. DNA of the CDR3: TGCAGCGTCGAGGGAGCGGGACGGGGAAGCAATGAGCAGTTCTTC. It yields the protein CSVEGAGRGSNEQFF.

The chain couples TRBV7-2 to TRBJ1-1; perhaps TRBD1 as D (6 bases). CDR1 is SGHTA, CDR2 FQGNSA, per germline. V lost 1 base and J lost 11, with 23 bases in between. There are 16 residues in the CDR3. The CDR3 region has the DNA TGTGCCAGCAGCTTAGGGATTAACCTAGGGGGAAGGTCCGCTTTCTTT. Translating it yields CASSLGINLGGRSAFF. Filled out from reference TRBV7-2 and TRBJ1-1, the complete variable domain reads GAGVSQSPSNKVTEKGKDVELRCDPISGHTALYWYRQSLGQGLEFLIYFQGNSAPDKSGLPSDRFSAERTGGSVSTLTIQRTQQEDSAVYLCASSLGINLGGRSAFFGQGTRLTVV.

The rearrangement joins TRBV27 to TRBJ1-1, with TRBD1 as a possible D gene (6 bases). The CDR3 extends over 14 amino acids. Trimming removed 5 bases at V and 0 bases at J, with 10 bases between. Per the germline V gene, CDR1 is MNHEY and CDR2 is SMNVEV (reference sequence). The CDR3 sequence: CASSDRLMNTEAFF. The CDR3 DNA sequence: TGTGCCAGCAGTGACAGGCTGATGAACACTGAAGCTTTCTTT.

V gene TRBV18 combines with J gene TRBJ2-7, with 8 nucleotides matching TRBD2. CDR1 is KGHSH and CDR2 is LQKENI in the germline V gene. The CDR3 extends over 15 amino acids. V lost 1 base, J lost 2 bases, and 4 bases stayed unmatched. The CDR3 loop reads CASSPQSGGPYEQYF. The CDR3 DNA is TGTGCCAGCTCACCACAAAGCGGGGGACCCTACGAGCAGTACTTC.